This T cell receptor beta chain was sequenced during a study of radiation and T cells in renal cell carcinoma. Sequencing was performed with immunoSEQ multiplex PCR; in TCRdb, only in-frame clones are kept and a portion is missing. The repertoire has 130,000 to 150,000 clones, less than 90% of them found once; the top ten carry 15% to 20%. Regarding time point: blood 4 weeks post-SBRT, at nephrectomy. The treatment here: 15 Gy SBRT to primary tumor, nephrectomy 4 weeks later. The tumor was a clear cell renal cell carcinoma. Germline CDR1 reads SGHNT; CDR2 reads YENEEA. There are 12 residues in the CDR3. The V and J ends lost 6 bases and 5 bases respectively, with 10 bases between them.

The specimen was blood, collected from a patient whose treatment included radiotherapy and nephrectomy. The receptor was derived from a woman aged 45-59 years with renal cell carcinoma. The chain is built from TRBV11-3 and TRBJ1-1, with D possibly matching TRBD1 (6 bases). The chain's CDR3 is CASSAQGTEAFF. The CDR3 DNA reads as TGTGCCAGCAGTGCACAGGGTACTGAAGCTTTCTTT.